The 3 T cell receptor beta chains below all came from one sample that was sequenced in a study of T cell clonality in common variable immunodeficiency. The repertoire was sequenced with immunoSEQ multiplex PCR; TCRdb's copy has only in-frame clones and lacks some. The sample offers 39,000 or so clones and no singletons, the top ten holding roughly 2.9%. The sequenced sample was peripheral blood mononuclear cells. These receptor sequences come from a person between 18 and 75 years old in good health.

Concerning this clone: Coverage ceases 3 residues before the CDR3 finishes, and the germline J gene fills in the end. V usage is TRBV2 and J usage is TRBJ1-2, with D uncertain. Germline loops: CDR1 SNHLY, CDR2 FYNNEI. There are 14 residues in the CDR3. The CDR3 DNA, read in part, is TGTGCCAGCAGTGAAGTGGGCACCCACAATGAC. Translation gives CASSEVGTHND. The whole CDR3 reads CASSEVGTHNDYTF.

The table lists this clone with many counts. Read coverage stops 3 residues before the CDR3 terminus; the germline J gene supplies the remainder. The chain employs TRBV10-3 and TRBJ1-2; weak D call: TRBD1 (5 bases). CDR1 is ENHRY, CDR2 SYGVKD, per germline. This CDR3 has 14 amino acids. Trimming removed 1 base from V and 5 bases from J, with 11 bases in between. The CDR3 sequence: CAISEFQGLYGYTF. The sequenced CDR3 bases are TGTGCCATCAGTGAGTTCCAGGGACTGTATGGC.

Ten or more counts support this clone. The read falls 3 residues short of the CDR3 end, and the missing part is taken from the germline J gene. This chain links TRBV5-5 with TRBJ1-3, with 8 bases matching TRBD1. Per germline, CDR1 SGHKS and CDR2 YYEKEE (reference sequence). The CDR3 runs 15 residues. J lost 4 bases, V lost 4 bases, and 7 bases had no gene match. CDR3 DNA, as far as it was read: TGTGCCAGCAGCACGGACAGGGTACTAGGAAACACC. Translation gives CASSTDRVLGNT. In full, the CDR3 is CASSTDRVLGNTIYF.